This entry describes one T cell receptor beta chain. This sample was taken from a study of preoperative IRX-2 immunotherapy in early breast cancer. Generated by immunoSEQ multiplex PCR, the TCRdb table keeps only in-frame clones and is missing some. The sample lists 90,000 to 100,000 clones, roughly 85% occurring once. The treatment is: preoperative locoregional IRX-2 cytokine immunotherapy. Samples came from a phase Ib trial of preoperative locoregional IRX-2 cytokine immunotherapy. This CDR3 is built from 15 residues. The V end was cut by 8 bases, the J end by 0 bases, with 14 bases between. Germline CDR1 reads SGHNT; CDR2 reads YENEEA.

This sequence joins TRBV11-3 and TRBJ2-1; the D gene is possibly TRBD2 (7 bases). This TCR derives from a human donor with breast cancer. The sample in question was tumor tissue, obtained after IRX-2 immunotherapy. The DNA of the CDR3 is TGTGCCAGCGCGGGGGCCAGAAGCTCCTACAATGAGCAGTTCTTC. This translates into CASAGARSSYNEQFF.